Listed below are T cell receptor beta chains from one sample, sequenced in a study of blood T cells in healthy people across ages. Each CDR3 protein is one row after TCRdb ran MiXCR on the 5' RACE reads. This sample has 600,000 to 800,000 distinct CDR3 sequences, with 45% to 60% found just once. Specimen: blood. These receptors were obtained from a woman of 80 years or more in good health. Both conserved end residues are part of each CDR3. The D gene is left open where the match is weak. Size tells how often a clone was seen (once, few, many) or the class of an expanded clone, and some rows leave it out.

length: 12
size: .
D: .
V: TRBV6-1
J: TRBJ1-2
CDR3: CASSFALYGCTF
DNA: TGTGCCAGCAGTTTCGCCCTATATGGCTGCACCTTC

length: 15
size: many
D: .
V: TRBV12-3/TRBV12-4
J: TRBJ2-1
CDR3: CASTLTGSSYNEQFF
DNA: TGTGCCAGCACCCTGACGGGGAGCTCCTACAATGAGCAGTTCTTC

length: 15
size: many
D: .
V: TRBV9
J: TRBJ2-3
CDR3: CASSVSWGHADTQYF
DNA: TGTGCCAGCAGCGTCTCTTGGGGGCACGCAGATACGCAGTATTTT

length: 15
size: many
D: TRBD1
V: TRBV7-2
J: TRBJ1-6
CDR3: CASSSTGQGNSPLHF
DNA: TGTGCCAGCAGCTCAACGGGACAGGGGAATTCACCCCTCCACTTT

length: 15
size: .
D: .
V: TRBV14
J: TRBJ2-7
CDR3: CASSRYRDSAYEQYF
DNA: TGTGCCAGCAGCCGGTACCGGGACTCAGCCTACGAGCAGTACTTC

length: 18
size: many
D: .
V: TRBV27
J: TRBJ2-1
CDR3: CASSLSVPTGKGYNEQFF
DNA: TGTGCCAGCAGTTTATCGGTCCCCACAGGGAAAGGCTACAATGAGCAGTTCTTC

length: 15
size: few
D: .
V: TRBV27
J: TRBJ1-4
CDR3: CASSSFGRSGEKLFF
DNA: TGTGCCAGCAGCAGTTTCGGACGGTCGGGAGAAAAACTGTTTTTT

length: 18
size: .
D: .
V: TRBV6-5
J: TRBJ2-6
CDR3: CASSYSGTRVSGANVLTF
DNA: TGTGCCAGCAGTTACAGTGGGACAAGGGTCTCTGGGGCCAACGTCCTGACTTTC

length: 15
size: few
D: TRBD1
V: TRBV6-1
J: TRBJ1-6
CDR3: CASTPGTAFLSPLHF
DNA: TGTGCCAGCACCCCCGGGACAGCTTTCCTTTCACCCCTCCACTTT

length: 13
size: .
D: .
V: TRBV12-5
J: TRBJ2-5
CDR3: CASGVVGGETQYF
DNA: TGTGCTAGTGGTGTGGTGGGGGGAGAGACCCAGTACTTC

length: 15
size: many
D: .
V: TRBV7-3
J: TRBJ1-1
CDR3: CASSRVGGGGTEAFF
DNA: TGTGCCAGCAGCCGGGTTGGAGGGGGTGGCACTGAAGCTTTCTTT

length: 14
size: few
D: TRBD2
V: TRBV20-1
J: TRBJ2-1
CDR3: CSAQIAGGPNEQFF
DNA: TGCAGTGCTCAGATAGCGGGGGGGCCAAATGAGCAGTTCTTC

length: 15
size: .
D: .
V: TRBV19
J: TRBJ1-5
CDR3: CASSNRAVSNQPQHF
DNA: TGTGCCAGTAGTAACAGGGCAGTTAGCAATCAGCCCCAGCATTTT

length: 16
size: many
D: .
V: TRBV5-1
J: TRBJ2-5
CDR3: CASSLSNTGTWETQYF
DNA: TGCGCCAGCAGCTTGAGCAATACGGGGACCTGGGAGACCCAGTACTTC

length: 15
size: many
D: TRBD2
V: TRBV20-1
J: TRBJ2-3
CDR3: CSARVLAGGTDTQYF
DNA: TGCAGTGCTAGAGTCCTAGCGGGGGGCACAGATACGCAGTATTTT

length: 12
size: many
D: .
V: TRBV10-3
J: TRBJ2-1
CDR3: CAIKQGDNEQFF
DNA: TGTGCCATCAAACAGGGTGATAATGAGCAGTTCTTC

length: 16
size: .
D: TRBD1
V: TRBV7-3
J: TRBJ2-2
CDR3: CASSRTGGSVAGELFF
DNA: TGTGCCAGCAGTCGGACAGGGGGATCTGTAGCCGGGGAGCTGTTTTTT

length: 17
size: few
D: .
V: TRBV24-1
J: TRBJ1-5
CDR3: CATSDSGSVYSNQPQHF
DNA: TGTGCCACCAGTGATTCCGGTTCTGTTTATAGCAATCAGCCCCAGCATTTT

length: 12
size: few
D: .
V: TRBV11-2
J: TRBJ2-7
CDR3: CASGGFYNEQYF
DNA: TGTGCCAGCGGGGGCTTTTACAATGAGCAGTACTTC

length: 14
size: .
D: TRBD1
V: TRBV7-2
J: TRBJ2-7
CDR3: CASGDRVFPYEQYF
DNA: TGTGCCAGCGGCGACAGGGTTTTTCCCTACGAGCAGTACTTC

length: 15
size: many
D: TRBD1
V: TRBV4-1
J: TRBJ1-2
CDR3: CASSLGTAHNYGYTF
DNA: TGCGCCAGCAGCCTAGGGACAGCCCATAACTATGGCTACACCTTC

length: 16
size: few
D: .
V: TRBV4-2
J: TRBJ2-7
CDR3: CASSQDSSGGSYEQYF
DNA: TGTGCCAGCAGCCAAGATTCCAGCGGAGGCTCCTACGAGCAGTACTTC

length: 17
size: .
D: .
V: TRBV10-3
J: TRBJ2-3
CDR3: CAISEGNGGYSTDTQYF
DNA: TGTGCCATCAGTGAAGGGAACGGGGGCTATAGCACAGATACGCAGTATTTT